The 3 T cell receptor beta chains given below trace back to one sample, sequenced in a study of OX40 agonist ivuxolimab in advanced cancers. Here immunoSEQ multiplex PCR was the method, and the copy in TCRdb shows in-frame clones only, minus some. This sample yields tens of thousands of clones, of which around four fifths are seen a single time; 0.75% to 0.85% belongs to the top ten. Sequencing was performed on CD4+ or CD8+ T cells sorted from blood, taken in a trial of the OX40 agonist ivuxolimab. These receptors all stem from an adult with an advanced solid tumor such as melanoma, head and neck, liver or kidney cancer.

The chain couples TRBV7-9 to TRBJ1-2; D not certain. Trimming removed 3 bases from V and 5 bases from J, with 16 bases in between. Germline CDR1 SEHNR, CDR2 FQNEAQ (reference sequence). This CDR3 region has 15 residues. DNA for the CDR3: TGTGCCAGCAGCTTCGAGGCCCTACGGAAGTATGGCTACACCTTC. Amino acid sequence: CASSFEALRKYGYTF. The whole variable domain, remainder taken from reference TRBV7-9 and TRBJ1-2, is DTGVSQNPRHKITKRGQNVTFRCDPISEHNRLYWYRQTLGQGPEFLTYFQNEAQLEKSRLLSDRFSAERPKGSFSTLEIQRTEQGDSAMYLCASSFEALRKYGYTFGSGTRLTVV.

The chain combines TRBV6-1 with TRBJ1-5; D is uncertain. Germline CDR1 is MNHNS and CDR2 is SASEGT. This CDR3 contains 14 residues. Trimming shortened V by 3 bases and J by 0 bases, and 6 bases separated the two germline ends. The CDR3 loop reads CASSDWTSNQPQHF. CDR3 coding DNA: TGTGCCAGCAGTGATTGGACTAGCAATCAGCCCCAGCATTTT.

V is TRBV6-5 and J is TRBJ1-4; D is possibly TRBD1 (6 bases). Between the trimmed V and J ends, which lost 4 bases and 8 bases, there was a span of 17 bases. This CDR3 has 15 residues. Per germline, CDR1 MNHEY and CDR2 SVGAGI. CDR3 region: CASSSQGGVKEKLFF. The CDR3 DNA is TGTGCCAGCAGTTCCCAAGGGGGAGTGAAAGAAAAACTGTTTTTT.